This entry lists 25 T cell receptor beta chains sequenced from one sample in a study of prognosis after radiotherapy for stage I lung cancer. Genomic DNA served as the source from which two-round multiplex PCR generated TCR beta CDR3 amplicons. First-round PCR amplification was performed with primers specific to each TRBV and TRBJ gene. One entry per CDR3 protein results from TCRdb running MiXCR on the multiplex PCR reads. Among under 75,000 distinct CDR3 sequences, approximately 25% were seen once, and the ten largest hold approximately 8.3%. Material: PBMCs, obtained before or after stereotactic body radiation therapy (not recorded which). Receptors were obtained from a donor aged 50 or older with non-small cell lung cancer.

Turning to this clonotype: Relative to the germline gene, one junction end is altered; a read error may explain this. The gene calls are TRBV20-1 and TRBJ1-5; the D gene is possibly TRBD1 (6 bases). Germline values: CDR1 DFQATT, CDR2 SNEGSKA (reference sequence). The CDR3 totals 16 residues. CDR3 amino acids: CSARGTAPNGNQSQHF. DNA for the CDR3: TGCAGTGCTAGAGGGACAGCTCCAAATGGCAATCAGTCCCAGCATTTT.

This clonotype was seen at least ten times. This rearrangement joins TRBV7-6 to TRBJ2-1; 10 bases map to TRBD1. J lost 4 bases, V lost 5 bases, and 5 bases had no gene match. CDR1 SGHVS and CDR2 FNYEAQ come from the germline V gene. This CDR3 spans 15 amino acids. In nucleotides, the CDR3 is TGTGCCAGCAGCAGGGGGACAGGGGCTTACAATGAGCAGTTCTTC. Translating gives CASSRGTGAYNEQFF.

This clonotype was seen ten or more times. V gene TRBV19 combines with J gene TRBJ1-5; D gene uncertain. V lost 1 base to trimming and J lost 0 bases, with 13 bases between them. The V gene's germline CDR1 is LNHDA and CDR2 SQIVND (reference sequence). The CDR3 is made up of 17 amino acids. The CDR3 sequence: CASSIGRRSNSNQPQHF. DNA of the CDR3: TGTGCCAGTAGTATAGGCAGGCGCTCCAATAGCAATCAGCCCCAGCATTTT.

This clonotype was seen repeatedly, ten times or more. V is TRBV7-2 and J is TRBJ1-6; D may be TRBD1 (6 bases). The V gene lost 6 bases and the J gene lost 12 bases, with 18 bases spanning the gap. Germline V gene lookup returns CDR1 SGHTA and CDR2 FQGNSA. CDR3 length: 14 residues. The DNA of the CDR3 is TGTGCCAGCAGTTTGGGGGGCACAGGAAAACCCCTCCACTTT. Protein: CASSLGGTGKPLHF.

This clonotype was observed at least ten times. The V and J genes are TRBV12-3 or TRBV12-4 and TRBJ2-3; a possible D gene is TRBD2 (5 bases). This CDR3 spans 15 amino acids. V was trimmed by 2 bases and J by 3 bases, leaving 12 bases between them. CDR3 in amino acids: CASSLRRPGTDTQYF. CDR3 in DNA: TGTGCCAGCAGTTTACGCCGACCGGGAACAGATACGCAGTATTTT.

Points on this clonotype: The conserved closing phenylalanine or tryptophan is absent in this CDR3, likely reflecting a read error. The V call is TRBV7-9, the J call TRBJ2-3; D tentatively fits TRBD1 or TRBD2 (6 bases each). CDR1 is SEHNR, CDR2 FQNEAQ, per germline (reference sequence). The CDR3 is made up of 15 amino acids. Trimming removed 11 bases from V and 3 bases from J, with 21 bases in between. CDR3 loop: CASGGRRGETDTQYL. CDR3 coding DNA: TGTGCCTCCGGAGGCCGAAGGGGGGAAACAGATACGCAGTATCTT.

There are many counts of this clonotype. The CDR3 reads CASSESGTGAGNTIYF. DNA for the CDR3: TGTGCCAGCAGCGAATCCGGGACAGGGGCTGGAAACACCATATATTTT. V is TRBV7-8 and J is TRBJ1-3; 10 bases are a match to TRBD1. The CDR3 runs to 16 residues. Germline CDR1 and CDR2: SGHVS and FQNEAQ. After removal of 5 bases from V and 2 bases from J, the junction contained 6 bases not matched to a gene.

The chain links TRBV19 to TRBJ1-2; 8 positions agree with TRBD1. The CDR3 is made up of 14 amino acids. Germline CDR1 and CDR2: LNHDA and SQIVND (reference sequence). Germline trimming cut 3 bases from V and 11 bases from J; bases unmatched to any gene: 11. CDR3 nucleotides: TGTGCCAGTAGTATGGGACAGGAGGTAGGCGGATACACCTTC. Translation gives CASSMGQEVGGYTF.

This clonotype was seen at least ten times. V and J are TRBV6-5 and TRBJ1-1; 10 bases are shared with TRBD1. The CDR3 totals 14 residues. Germline V gives CDR1 MNHEY, CDR2 SVGAGI. V lost 4 bases and J lost 7; bases outside the gene matches: 6. The CDR3 DNA reads as TGTGCCAGCAGTTCTCCCGGGACAGGGGATGAAGCTTTCTTT. It translates to CASSSPGTGDEAFF.

The rearrangement joins TRBV27 to TRBJ2-1; 13 positions agree with TRBD2. Germline V gene sequence: CDR1 MNHEY, CDR2 SMNVEV (reference sequence). V gave up 5 bases and J gave up 10 bases; unmatched junction bases: 5. CDR3 length equals 14 residues. In DNA form, the CDR3 reads TGTGCCAGCAGTCTGACTAGCGGGGGGTTGGAGCAGTTCTTC. This sequence encodes CASSLTSGGLEQFF.

This clonotype occurred many times. The chain links TRBV3-1 to TRBJ1-5; tentatively, D is TRBD1 (6 bases). This CDR3 comprises 15 residues. Germline loops: CDR1 LGHDT, CDR2 YNNKEL (reference sequence). V shed 1 base and J shed 9 bases, with 16 bases lying between them. The CDR3 spells CASSQGSTGQLPQHF. The CDR3 coding sequence is TGTGCCAGCAGCCAAGGTTCGACAGGCCAGCTGCCCCAGCATTTT.

This clonotype was seen at least ten times. The chain recombines TRBV7-8 with TRBJ2-2, with TRBD2 identical over 7 bases. Trimming removed 0 bases from V and 6 bases from J; junction bases left unmatched: 7. Germline CDR1 reads SGHVS; CDR2 reads FQNEAQ. The CDR3 loop spans 16 amino acids. The CDR3: CASSLAPSGVPGELFF. The CDR3 DNA reads as TGTGCCAGCAGCTTAGCGCCAAGCGGGGTACCCGGGGAGCTGTTTTTT.

The sample holds one count of this clonotype. Since a much larger clone is just one base distant, this may be a read error. CDR3: CASSYRLPGQGKFNEAFF. In DNA, the CDR3 is TGTGCCAGCAGTTACCGTTTACCGGGACAGGGAAAATTCAATGAAGCTTTCTTT. The genes are TRBV6-5 and TRBJ1-1, with 9 bases that match TRBD1. The junction had 17 bases not matched to a gene; V was cut back by 2 bases and J by 7 bases. Germline CDR1 reads MNHEY; CDR2 reads SVGAGI. The CDR3 is made up of 18 amino acids.

This clonotype was observed many times. The chain combines TRBV6-1 with TRBJ1-2, with D unresolved. Trimming pared 7 bases from V and 4 bases from J, leaving 10 bases between. The CDR3 is 12 residues long. Germline V gene lookup returns CDR1 MNHNS and CDR2 SASEGT. CDR3 region: CASKIDRYGYTF. The CDR3, as DNA: TGTGCCAGCAAAATAGACCGCTATGGCTACACCTTC.

In its sample, this clonotype was seen many times. This rearrangement joins TRBV11-3 to TRBJ2-2; TRBD1 matches 7 bases. The V gene's germline CDR1 is SGHNT and CDR2 YENEEA. The CDR3 is 15 amino acids. With V trimmed by 3 bases and J by 0 bases, 1 base remained unmatched. CDR3 sequence reads: CASSFGTANTGELFF. In DNA, the CDR3 is TGTGCCAGCAGCTTCGGGACAGCGAACACCGGGGAGCTGTTTTTT.

Regarding this clonotype: A much bigger clone sits one base away, suggesting this may be a read error. V usage is TRBV18 and J usage is TRBJ2-3; no reliable D call. Germline V gene sequence: CDR1 KGHSH, CDR2 LQKENI. This CDR3 is 15 amino acids long. The V end lost 5 bases, the J end lost 2 bases, and 14 bases lay between the germline ends. The CDR3 spells CASSITDGSTDTQYF. The CDR3, as DNA: TGTGCCAGCTCAATTACTGACGGTTCCACAGATACGCAGTATTTT.

This clonotype showed up many times. The chain employs TRBV7-9 and TRBJ2-7; D perhaps matches TRBD1 (5 bases). The CDR3 loop spans 12 amino acids. Trimming stripped 5 bases from V and 6 bases from J, with 11 bases between. CDR1 is SEHNR, CDR2 FQNEAQ, per germline (reference sequence). The CDR3 reads CASSPRATEQYF. The CDR3 DNA sequence: TGTGCCAGCAGCCCCAGGGCGACCGAGCAGTACTTC.

In regard to this clonotype: A read error may explain this, as a much larger clone is one base away. The chain couples TRBV6-2 or TRBV6-3 to TRBJ1-1; D is unclear. Deletions cut 0 bases from V and 5 bases from J, with 7 bases between. This CDR3 is 13 amino acids long. Germline V gives CDR1 MNHEY, CDR2 SVGEGT. CDR3 protein: CASSYSKCTEAFF. CDR3 nucleotides: TGTGCCAGCAGTTACTCGAAATGTACTGAAGCTTTCTTT.

This clonotype has ten or more counts. The chain recombines TRBV20-1 with TRBJ1-1; D might be TRBD1 (6 bases). The CDR3 consists of 14 residues. The germline gives CDR1 DFQATT, CDR2 SNEGSKA (reference sequence). With 6 bases removed from V and 2 bases from J, the gap between germline ends came to 16 bases. CDR3 nucleotides: TGCAGTGCCCAAGAGGGGGAACCCAACACTGAAGCTTTCTTT. Translation: CSAQEGEPNTEAFF.

Details on this clonotype: This sequence may be a read error, since a much larger clone differs from it by one base. The rearrangement uses TRBV7-9 and TRBJ2-3; D gene ambiguous. Germline loops: CDR1 SEHNR, CDR2 FQNEAQ (reference sequence). The V end was cut by 8 bases, the J end by 2 bases, with 5 bases between. The CDR3 runs to 11 residues. The CDR3 coding sequence is TGTGCCAGCGGCATCACAGATACGCAGTATTTT. Translated, it gives CASGITDTQYF.

This clonotype was counted many times. The V gene is TRBV6-1, the J gene TRBJ2-7; weak D call: TRBD1 (5 bases). Germline V gives CDR1 MNHNS, CDR2 SASEGT. V was trimmed by 1 base and J by 4 bases, leaving 14 bases between them. This CDR3 is built from 15 residues. For the CDR3, the DNA is TGTGCCAGCAGTGAAGTGGGGCTCTTCTTGTACGAGCAGTACTTC. Translating it yields CASSEVGLFLYEQYF.

In its sample, this clonotype was seen many times. The chain is built from TRBV30 and TRBJ2-1; tentatively, D is TRBD2 (6 bases). The CDR3 consists of 13 residues. Germline V lookup: CDR1 GTSNPN, CDR2 SVGIG (reference sequence). Trimming took off 1 base at V and 12 bases at J, with 16 bases between the two ends. CDR3 in DNA: TGTGCCTGGAGTGCCCTAGCGCTGAACGGGCAGTTCTTC. Protein sequence: CAWSALALNGQFF.

This clonotype was detected many times. The chain is built from TRBV11-2 and TRBJ1-2; TRBD1 is a possible D gene (6 bases). CDR1 and CDR2 from the germline V gene are SGHAT and FQNNGV. The V gene lost 3 bases and the J gene lost 8 bases, with 19 bases spanning the gap. The CDR3 has 15 residues. CDR3 in amino acids: CASSLGDMSFRGYTF. CDR3 nucleotide sequence: TGTGCCAGCAGCTTGGGGGACATGAGTTTTCGGGGCTACACCTTC.

A note on this clonotype: With a much larger clone just one base away, this may be a read error. This chain links TRBV9 with TRBJ2-7; 13 bases line up with TRBD2. Germline V CDR1 and CDR2: SGDLS, YYNGEE. The trim removed 4 bases at V and 0 bases at J, leaving 10 bases unmatched. CDR3 size: 18 residues. CDR3 bases: TGTGCCAGCAGCCTAAACCCCGGGACTAGCGGGGTCTCCTACGAGCAGTACTTC. It specifies CASSLNPGTSGVSYEQYF.

This clonotype was seen at least ten times. V is TRBV6-8 and J is TRBJ1-1; D uncertain. V lost 11 bases, J lost 3 bases, and 19 bases lay in between. The CDR3 is 14 residues long. Per the germline V gene, CDR1 is MNHGY and CDR2 is SAAAGT. Written as DNA, the CDR3 is TGTGCCTCATCGAGGTGGGTTGCGGACACTGAAGCTTTCTTT. As protein: CASSRWVADTEAFF.